Detailed here is one TCR beta chain. Assay: immunoSEQ multiplex PCR; the TCRdb copy retains only in-frame clones and omits some. The repertoire holds roughly 7,400 clones, with about 18% as singletons. This sample was included in a study of tumour-infiltrating T cells in Burkitt lymphoma. The wider study: Repertoire clonality predicted overall and progression-free survival.

The ends lost 8 bases at V and 5 bases at J; junction bases unmatched: 5. This CDR3 contains 14 residues. Germline CDR1 and CDR2: MNHNY and SVGAGI (reference sequence). The genes are TRBV6-6 and TRBJ2-7, with 14 bases that match TRBD2. Sequenced material: tumor tissue. This sequence originates from a human donor with diffuse large B-cell lymphoma. The CDR3 sequence is CASQGTSGGNEQYF. CDR3 sequence (DNA): TGTGCCAGCCAAGGGACTAGCGGGGGTAACGAGCAGTACTTC.